Shown below are 24 T cell receptor beta chains from a single sample sequenced in a study of cytomegalovirus exposure and HLA in healthy donors. 13 Jbeta primers and 60 Vbeta primers were used for the PCR. The method was immunoSEQ multiplex PCR; TCRdb's version includes in-frame clones alone and lacks a portion of them. The sample carries fewer than 120,000 clones, approximately 80% recorded once. Sequencing was carried out using PBMCs. The origin of the receptors is a woman aged 55-75 years in good health and CMV-seropositive.

The rearrangement joins TRBV5-4 to TRBJ1-2, with 9 positions matching TRBD1. CDR1 and CDR2 from the germline V gene are SGHNT and YYREEE (reference sequence). The CDR3 is made up of 14 amino acids. V lost 4 bases, J lost 6 bases, and 7 bases stayed unmatched. CDR3 sequence: CASSIHDRGNGYTF. In nucleotides, the CDR3 is TGTGCCAGCAGCATACATGACAGGGGGAATGGCTACACCTTC.

On this clone itself: The junction departs from germline at one end; a sequencing error may be responsible. The chain couples TRBV7-7 to TRBJ2-5; TRBD2 matches 9 bases. This CDR3 is built from 19 residues. CDR1 is SSHAT, CDR2 FNYEAQ, per germline (reference sequence). The CDR3 region has the DNA TGTGCTAGCAGCCCACTAACGGGGTATACGGCGGGAGGGCAAGAGACCCAGTACTTC. Its translation: CASSPLTGYTAGGQETQYF.

The chain joins TRBV5-1 to TRBJ2-2; TRBD1 aligns across 9 bases. CDR3 size: 14 residues. The V segment lost 4 bases and the J segment 5 bases; nucleotides outside the gene matches: 3. CDR1 is SGHRS, CDR2 YFSETQ, per germline. For the CDR3, the DNA is TGCGCCAGCAGCGTGGGACAGGGAACCGGGGAGCTGTTTTTT. Residues: CASSVGQGTGELFF.

The rearrangement joins TRBV2 to TRBJ2-1; 12 nucleotides align to TRBD1. This CDR3 contains 15 residues. From germline, CDR1 is SNHLY and CDR2 FYNNEI. The J segment lost 8 bases and the V segment lost 4 bases, leaving 6 bases of the junction unmatched. The CDR3 DNA is TGTGCCAGCAGTGGGGGACAGGGGGCGTGGGATGAGCAGTTCTTC. Its translation is CASSGGQGAWDEQFF.

The chain recombines TRBV7-9 with TRBJ2-6, with 11 bases matching TRBD1. Germline lookup yields CDR1 SEHNR and CDR2 FQNEAQ (reference sequence). The ends lost 4 bases at V and 3 bases at J; junction bases unmatched: 5. This CDR3 contains 17 residues. CDR3 DNA sequence: TGTGCCAGCAGCTCCGGACAGGGGGCGCGTGGGGCCAACGTCCTGACTTTC. Its protein product is CASSSGQGARGANVLTF.

The chain is built from TRBV1 and TRBJ2-7; the D segment call TRBD2 is taken from the table without a DNA check. TRBV1 is annotated as a pseudogene. This CDR3 region has 11 residues. CDR3 DNA: TGCACCAGCAGCCAAACGGGCGAGCAGTACTTC. As protein: CTSSQTGEQYF.

The chain couples TRBV4-2 to TRBJ2-1; 8 bases fit TRBD2. Trimming cost V 1 base and J 4 bases; bases outside gene matches: 3. This CDR3 region has 15 residues. Germline CDR1 and CDR2: LGHNA and YNFKEQ. The CDR3 bases are TGTGCCAGCAGCCAAGGGGGGACTAGGTACAATGAGCAGTTCTTC. It encodes CASSQGGTRYNEQFF.

This clone was counted between two and nine times. This chain connects TRBV5-3 to TRBJ2-3; 7 bases fit TRBD2. TRBV5-3 is classed as an ORF, of uncertain function. The V and J ends lost 3 bases and 0 bases, in that order; junction bases with no gene match: 4. The CDR3 is made up of 15 amino acids. The CDR3 nucleotides are TGTGCCAGAAGCTACAAAGCGGGGAGCACAGATACGCAGTATTTT. Its translation: CARSYKAGSTDTQYF.

This clone turned up a few times. CDR3 DNA: TGTGCCAGCAGCCAAGGGAGCTACACCGGGGAGCTGTTTTTT. Translating it yields CASSQGSYTGELFF. The rearrangement joins TRBV4-2 to TRBJ2-2; no clear D. Between the trimmed V and J ends, which lost 1 base and 3 bases, there was a span of 6 bases. The CDR3 contains 14 residues. Germline loops: CDR1 LGHNA, CDR2 YNFKEQ.

The gene calls are TRBV5-4 and TRBJ2-7, with 14 positions matching TRBD2. Germline CDR1 SGHNT, CDR2 YYREEE (reference sequence). The CDR3 sequence is 16 residues long. V gave up 4 bases and J gave up 4 bases; unmatched junction bases: 7. The CDR3 loop reads CASSPGLAGEGYEQYF. CDR3 coding DNA: TGTGCCAGCAGCCCGGGACTAGCGGGAGAAGGGTACGAGCAGTACTTC. Supplemented by reference TRBV5-4 and TRBJ2-7, the full variable domain reads ETGVTQSPTHLIKTRGQQVTLRCSSQSGHNTVSWYQQALGQGPQFIFQYYREEENGRGNFPPRFSGLQFPNYSSELNVNALELDDSALYLCASSPGLAGEGYEQYFGPGTRLTVT.

The chain combines TRBV4-2 with TRBJ2-5; D might be TRBD1 (5 bases). Deletions cut 0 bases from V and 7 bases from J, with 18 bases between. This CDR3 comprises 16 residues. Germline CDR1 is LGHNA and CDR2 is YNFKEQ. The CDR3 spells CASSQDSSQEIGTQYF. The CDR3 DNA follows: TGTGCCAGCAGCCAAGATTCCTCACAGGAGATAGGGACCCAGTACTTC.

The V and J genes are TRBV9 and TRBJ2-3; TRBD2 aligns across 7 bases. CDR3 length: 15 amino acids. V was clipped by 5 bases and J by 2 bases; unmatched bases: 8. Germline V lookup: CDR1 SGDLS, CDR2 YYNGEE. The CDR3 nucleotides read TGTGCCAGCAGGCCGGGGAGCGGGACCACAGATACGCAGTATTTT. Translation gives CASRPGSGTTDTQYF. The entire variable domain, with the rest obtained from reference TRBV9 and TRBJ2-3, is as follows: DSGVTQTPKHLITATGQRVTLRCSPRSGDLSVYWYQQSLDQGLQFLIQYYNGEERAKGNILERFSAQQFPDLHSELNLSSLELGDSALYFCASRPGSGTTDTQYFGPGTRLTVL.

A few counts support this clone. This chain joins TRBV2 and TRBJ2-1; 9 bases are a match to TRBD2. The CDR3 extends over 15 amino acids. Germline assignment: CDR1 SNHLY and CDR2 FYNNEI. The ends lost 3 bases at V and 2 bases at J; junction bases unmatched: 2. CDR3 sequence (DNA): TGTGCCAGCAGTGAGAGACTAGCGGCCTACAATGAGCAGTTCTTC. It translates to CASSERLAAYNEQFF.

The chain is built from TRBV27 and TRBJ2-7, with 8 bases lining up with TRBD1. Germline V gene data show CDR1 as MNHEY and CDR2 as SMNVEV (reference sequence). This CDR3 has 19 residues. Trimming at V came to 6 bases and at J to 5 bases, leaving 24 bases not matched to a gene. The CDR3 DNA reads TGTGCCAGCAGCCGTACTATTGCCTCTCCCGGGACAGGAGGCCACGAGCAGTACTTC. It specifies CASSRTIASPGTGGHEQYF.

This chain uses TRBV19 with TRBJ2-1; the D is unclear. The V gene's germline CDR1 is LNHDA and CDR2 SQIVND (reference sequence). The V end was cut by 3 bases, the J end by 2 bases, with 8 bases between. This CDR3 region has 14 residues. CDR3 in DNA: TGTGCCAGTAGTATGGCCCTTGCCTACAATGAGCAGTTCTTC. It is translated as CASSMALAYNEQFF.

On this clone: Other DNA sequences in the sample encode the same CDR3. V usage is TRBV5-4 and J usage is TRBJ1-2; no definite D call. V shed 4 bases and J shed 5 bases, with 9 bases lying between them. CDR1 and CDR2 from the germline V gene are SGHNT and YYREEE (reference sequence). The length of the CDR3 is 12 residues. CDR3 protein: CASSPTGYGYTF. The CDR3 DNA reads TGTGCCAGCAGCCCAACGGGGTATGGCTACACCTTC.

The V and J genes are TRBV6-1 and TRBJ1-5; 9 bases align to TRBD1. From germline, CDR1 is MNHNS and CDR2 SASEGT. This CDR3 contains 14 residues. The J segment lost 8 bases and the V segment lost 7 bases, leaving 9 bases of the junction unmatched. In DNA form, the CDR3 reads TGTGCCAGCACCGCTGGACAGGGGATCAAGCCCCAGCATTTT. Protein product: CASTAGQGIKPQHF.

This chain uses TRBV10-3 with TRBJ1-1; D possibly corresponds to TRBD1 (6 bases). CDR3 size: 14 residues. CDR1 is ENHRY, CDR2 SYGVKD, per germline. V was trimmed by 3 bases and J by 6 bases, leaving 14 bases between them. CDR3 bases: TGTGCCATCAGTGATGAGAGTCGGACAGCTGAAGCTTTCTTT. As protein: CAISDESRTAEAFF.

The J gene is TRBJ2-1, the V gene TRBV18; D is possibly TRBD2 (6 bases). CDR3 size: 16 residues. V was pared by 2 bases and J by 0 bases, with 11 bases between. Germline V gene lookup returns CDR1 KGHSH and CDR2 LQKENI. CDR3 sequence reads: CASSPTGGSSYNEQFF. CDR3 coding DNA: TGTGCCAGCTCACCAACCGGGGGTAGCTCCTACAATGAGCAGTTCTTC. Drawing the rest from reference TRBV18 and TRBJ2-1, the complete variable domain is NAGVMQNPRHLVRRRGQEARLRCSPMKGHSHVYWYRQLPEEGLKFMVYLQKENIIDESGMPKERFSAEFPKEGPSILRIQQVVRGDSAAYFCASSPTGGSSYNEQFFGPGTRLTVL.

This sequence joins TRBV28 and TRBJ2-5, with TRBD2 as a possible D gene (5 bases). CDR3 length: 16 amino acids. In germline, CDR1 is MDHEN, CDR2 SYDVKM. V lost 4 bases and J 2 bases, leaving 17 bases between the germline ends. The CDR3 loop is CASSYSGDFGQETQYF. The CDR3 DNA sequence: TGTGCCAGCAGTTACTCCGGGGATTTTGGGCAAGAGACCCAGTACTTC.

This clone came up once. The J gene is TRBJ2-7, the V gene TRBV7-8; a weak D match, TRBD1 (6 bases). V gave up 1 base and J gave up 2 bases, with 9 bases separating them. Germline V gene sequence: CDR1 SGHVS, CDR2 FQNEAQ. This CDR3 region has 14 residues. CDR3 residues: CASSLGAGAYEQYF. The CDR3 DNA sequence: TGTGCCAGCAGCTTAGGGGCAGGGGCCTACGAGCAGTACTTC.

The sample holds a few counts of this clone. J is TRBJ1-3 and V is TRBV27, with D possibly matching TRBD1 (5 bases). The V end was cut by 6 bases, the J end by 0 bases, with 12 bases between. The germline V gene has CDR1 MNHEY and CDR2 SMNVEV (reference sequence). The CDR3 runs 15 residues. The CDR3 DNA reads as TGTGCCAGCAGCCCAGACAGACGCTCTGGAAACACCATATATTTT. It yields the protein CASSPDRRSGNTIYF.

The gene calls are TRBV29-1 and TRBJ1-2, with D maybe TRBD1 (5 bases). Germline CDR1 and CDR2: SQVTM and ANQGSEA. The V and J ends lost 4 bases and 8 bases respectively, with 14 bases between them. The CDR3 contains 12 residues. CDR3 amino acids: CSVVEGFEGYTF. CDR3 sequence (DNA): TGCAGCGTTGTGGAGGGGTTTGAGGGCTACACCTTC. Together with reference TRBV29-1 and TRBJ1-2, the CDR3 gives the full variable domain: SAVISQKPSRDICQRGTSLTIQCQVDSQVTMMFWYRQQPGQSLTLIATANQGSEATYESGFVIDKFPISRPNLTFSTLTVSNMSPEDSSIYLCSVVEGFEGYTFGSGTRLTVV.

This chain connects TRBV5-4 to TRBJ1-6; D gene ambiguous. CDR1 and CDR2 (germline): SGHNT, YYREEE (reference sequence). The CDR3 extends over 14 amino acids. V was pared by 2 bases and J by 10 bases, with 13 bases between. The CDR3 DNA sequence: TGTGCCAGCAGCTTCGACAAGACGGGATCACCCCTCCACTTT. This sequence encodes CASSFDKTGSPLHF.